One and the same sample provided the 18 T cell receptor beta chains below, sequenced in a study of T cells after posttransplantation cyclophosphamide. The repertoire was sequenced with immunoSEQ multiplex PCR; TCRdb's copy has only in-frame clones and lacks some. The table shows about 22,000 clones, with more than 80% occurring only once. Control samples came 1 year after myeloablative marrow transplants with methotrexate plus calcineurin inhibitor. The material was PBMCs, obtained after an allogeneic stem cell transplant with a calcineurin inhibitor and methotrexate. The receptors were gathered from a female patient aged 50-59 years who received an allogeneic stem cell transplant from an unrelated donor, was CMV-positive, and had chronic GVHD only. Some T cells could come from the graft donor.

The genes are TRBV5-4 and TRBJ2-3; the match to TRBD2 covers 7 bases. This CDR3 is built from 13 residues. The junction had 4 bases not matched to a gene; V was cut back by 2 bases and J by 7 bases. CDR1 and CDR2 (germline): SGHNT, YYREEE (reference sequence). The CDR3 sequence: CASSFPAGNTQYF. DNA of the CDR3: TGTGCCAGCAGCTTCCCAGCGGGGAATACGCAGTATTTT.

This clone was seen only once. The chain has TRBV28 and TRBJ2-3, with 12 nucleotides matching TRBD1. Germline CDR1 is MDHEN and CDR2 is SYDVKM. After removal of 5 bases from V and 0 bases from J, the junction contained 15 bases not matched to a gene. This CDR3 spans 20 amino acids. Here the CDR3 reads CASSDTGDRGQRTSTDTQYF. CDR3 bases: TGTGCCAGCAGTGACACGGGGGACAGGGGGCAAAGAACTAGCACAGATACGCAGTATTTT. The full variable domain, completed using reference TRBV28 and TRBJ2-3, is DVKVTQSSRYLVKRTGEKVFLECVQDMDHENMFWYRQDPGLGLRLIYFSYDVKMKEKGDIPEGYSVSREKKERFSLILESASTNQTSMYLCASSDTGDRGQRTSTDTQYFGPGTRLTVL.

The chain recombines TRBV5-6 with TRBJ2-2, with no clear D. The CDR3 loop spans 16 amino acids. Germline CDR1 and CDR2: SGHDT and YYEEEE. Trimming took 1 base from V and 2 from J, leaving 12 bases between them. In DNA form, the CDR3 reads TGTGCCAGCAGCTTGCGCCTGCGGCAAAACACCGGGGAGCTGTTTTTT. This gives the protein CASSLRLRQNTGELFF. The variable domain in full, completed from reference TRBV5-6 and TRBJ2-2, reads DAGVTQSPTHLIKTRGQQVTLRCSPKSGHDTVSWYQQALGQGPQFIFQYYEEEERQRGNFPDRFSGHQFPNYSSELNVNALLLGDSALYLCASSLRLRQNTGELFFGEGSRLTVL.

This chain joins TRBV28 and TRBJ1-5; 7 nucleotides align to TRBD1. The CDR3 sequence is 16 residues long. The junction had 6 bases not matched to a gene; V was cut back by 3 bases and J by 1 base. The germline V gene has CDR1 MDHEN and CDR2 SYDVKM. Here the CDR3 reads CASSFGGGVSNQPQHF. CDR3 nucleotide sequence: TGTGCCAGCAGTTTTGGAGGGGGCGTAAGCAATCAGCCCCAGCATTTT. Together with reference TRBV28 and TRBJ1-5, the CDR3 gives the full variable domain: DVKVTQSSRYLVKRTGEKVFLECVQDMDHENMFWYRQDPGLGLRLIYFSYDVKMKEKGDIPEGYSVSREKKERFSLILESASTNQTSMYLCASSFGGGVSNQPQHFGDGTRLSIL.

The chain recombines TRBV10-3 with TRBJ1-5, with a possible D match to TRBD1 (5 bases). The germline CDR1 and CDR2 sequences are ENHRY and SYGVKD. V was clipped by 0 bases and J by 2 bases, with 11 bases between them. CDR3 length equals 16 residues. The CDR3 loop is CAISESSGLGNQPQHF. The CDR3 region has the DNA TGTGCCATCAGTGAGTCATCAGGGTTAGGCAATCAGCCCCAGCATTTT.

V is TRBV11-3 and J is TRBJ2-2; D might be TRBD2 (5 bases). Germline V gene data show CDR1 as SGHNT and CDR2 as YENEEA. V lost 5 bases and J lost 7, with 11 bases in between. The CDR3 runs to 13 residues. The CDR3 region has the DNA TGTGCCAGCAGCCGCGGGTTAGTCGGGGAGCTGTTTTTT. This sequence encodes CASSRGLVGELFF.

The chain links TRBV9 to TRBJ2-7, with 8 bases lining up with TRBD1. V trimming: 2 bases; J trimming: 2 bases; junction bases outside the gene matches: 6. Germline assignment: CDR1 SGDLS and CDR2 YYNGEE. CDR3 size: 15 residues. Here the CDR3 DNA reads TGTGCCAGCAGCGTCGGACAGGGTGGTACCTACGAGCAGTACTTC. This codes for CASSVGQGGTYEQYF.

The chain is built from TRBV5-4 and TRBJ2-3; 8 positions agree with TRBD2. CDR3 length: 16 residues. Trimming at V came to 4 bases and at J to 2 bases, leaving 9 bases not matched to a gene. From germline, CDR1 is SGHNT and CDR2 YYREEE (reference sequence). The CDR3 DNA follows: TGTGCCAGCAGCCCTGCGGGACTAGAGAACACAGATACGCAGTATTTT. This translates into CASSPAGLENTDTQYF.

V and J are TRBV5-1 and TRBJ1-1; D uncertain. In germline, CDR1 is SGHRS, CDR2 YFSETQ. The CDR3 has 14 amino acids. V was cut by 4 bases and J by 1 base, with 11 bases left in between. In nucleotides, the CDR3 is TGCGCCAGCAGCAACCCTACAGCGAACACTGAAGCTTTCTTT. It is translated as CASSNPTANTEAFF.

The chain links TRBV7-3 to TRBJ2-1; tentative D call: TRBD2 (6 bases). Germline V gene lookup returns CDR1 SGHTA and CDR2 FQGTGA. CDR3 length equals 12 residues. Deletions cut 5 bases from V and 9 bases from J, with 11 bases between. Here the CDR3 DNA reads TGTGCCAGCAGCCGCACCGGGAGTGAGCAGTTCTTC. The encoded protein is CASSRTGSEQFF.

This chain joins TRBV7-9 and TRBJ1-1; D is uncertain. This CDR3 comprises 10 residues. V lost 6 bases to trimming and J lost 7 bases, with 6 bases between them. From germline, CDR1 is SEHNR and CDR2 FQNEAQ (reference sequence). CDR3 in amino acids: CASSYLEAFF. CDR3 DNA: TGTGCCAGCAGTTATCTTGAAGCTTTCTTT.

This sequence joins TRBV9 and TRBJ2-5; 8 positions agree with TRBD2. Gene TRBJ2-7 matches the end of the DNA better, so the J call may be wrong. Germline V gives CDR1 SGDLS, CDR2 YYNGEE. The CDR3 contains 17 residues. CDR3 loop: CASSVGLAGSSSYEQYF. In DNA, the CDR3 is TGTGCCAGCAGCGTAGGCCTAGCGGGTTCCAGCTCCTACGAGCAGTACTTC.

The rearrangement uses TRBV5-4 and TRBJ2-2, with D hard to call. CDR1 is SGHNT and CDR2 is YYREEE in the germline V gene (reference sequence). V lost 1 base and J 1 base, leaving 8 bases between the germline ends. This CDR3 is 15 amino acids long. CDR3 in DNA: TGTGCCAGCAGCTTGCTTCCCAGGAACACCGGGGAGCTGTTTTTT. It specifies CASSLLPRNTGELFF.

The genes are TRBV28 and TRBJ2-2; 8 bases agree with TRBD1. After removal of 4 bases from V and 2 bases from J, the junction contained 6 bases not matched to a gene. Per the germline V gene, CDR1 is MDHEN and CDR2 is SYDVKM. The CDR3 contains 16 residues. The DNA of the CDR3 is TGTGCCAGCAGTTCAACACCAGGGGGCAACACCGGGGAGCTGTTTTTT. This sequence encodes CASSSTPGGNTGELFF.

V is TRBV2 and J is TRBJ1-2; D is perhaps TRBD1 (5 bases). V dropped 4 bases and J dropped 0 bases, with 9 bases sitting between them. Looked up from germline, CDR1 is SNHLY and CDR2 is FYNNEI. There are 14 residues in the CDR3. The CDR3 here is CASSVRGTNYGYTF. The CDR3 nucleotides read TGTGCCAGCAGTGTGCGGGGGACTAACTATGGCTACACCTTC.

The CDR3 reads CARNFRDRGRYEQYF. Here the CDR3 DNA reads TGCGCCAGGAACTTCCGGGACAGGGGTAGGTACGAGCAGTACTTC. V is TRBV23-1 and J is TRBJ2-7; 10 positions agree with TRBD1. TRBV23-1 is recorded as an ORF, its role being uncertain. This CDR3 has 15 residues. The ends lost 9 bases at V and 4 bases at J; junction bases unmatched: 12.

The chain has TRBV5-5 and TRBJ2-5; 7 bases map to TRBD1. The tail of the sequence fits TRBJ2-7 better, so the J call may be wrong. The CDR3 has 14 amino acids. The germline CDR1 and CDR2 sequences are SGHKS and YYEKEE (reference sequence). CDR3 region: CASSQGQPSNEQYF. Here the CDR3 DNA reads TGTGCCAGCAGCCAGGGACAGCCATCGAACGAGCAGTACTTC.

J is TRBJ2-2 and V is TRBV28; D perhaps matches TRBD1 (5 bases). Trimming left V 7 bases short and J 0 bases short, with 15 bases between. CDR3 length: 16 amino acids. Germline-derived CDR1 and CDR2 are MDHEN and SYDVKM. The CDR3 sequence is CASKGAQLANTGELFF. Here the CDR3 DNA reads TGTGCCAGCAAAGGGGCTCAGCTCGCGAACACCGGGGAGCTGTTTTTT.